A selection of T cell receptor beta chains follows, all from one sample in a study of OX40 agonist ivuxolimab in advanced cancers. This table comes from immunoSEQ multiplex PCR, and its TCRdb copy is limited to in-frame clones, with some not included. There are approximately 90,000 clones in the sample; 90% to 95% occur only once, and roughly 2.6% lies in the top ten. The sample here was CD4+ or CD8+ T cells sorted from blood, taken in a trial of the OX40 agonist ivuxolimab. These receptors all stem from an adult with an advanced solid tumor such as melanoma, head and neck, liver or kidney cancer. Each CDR3 is given with its conserved first and last residue. Each record gives: J gene, D gene, V gene, clone size, CDR3 DNA, CDR3 protein. The D gene is left open where the match is weak. Clone size is stated in some rows and not others, as once, few, many or a class when expanded.

J gene: TRBJ1-2
D gene: TRBD1
V gene: TRBV28
clone size: once
CDR3 DNA: TGTGCCAGCAGTCCTCCCCAGGGGGCCTATGGCTACACCTTC
CDR3 protein: CASSPPQGAYGYTF

J gene: TRBJ2-7
D gene: -
V gene: TRBV6-5
clone size: -
CDR3 DNA: TGTGCCAGCAGCCCTTCTGGGTTGCACGAGCAGTACTTC
CDR3 protein: CASSPSGLHEQYF

J gene: TRBJ2-1
D gene: -
V gene: TRBV10-1
clone size: -
CDR3 DNA: TGCGCCAGCAGTTCGACTAGCAATGAGCAGTTCTTC
CDR3 protein: CASSSTSNEQFF

J gene: TRBJ2-7
D gene: TRBD1
V gene: TRBV29-1
clone size: -
CDR3 DNA: TGCAGCGTGGTAGGACAGGGACTTGGTTACGAGCAGTACTTC
CDR3 protein: CSVVGQGLGYEQYF

J gene: TRBJ2-3
D gene: TRBD2
V gene: TRBV7-8
clone size: -
CDR3 DNA: TGTGCCAGCAGTCTCAGGACTAGCGGGGGCACAGATACGCAGTATTTT
CDR3 protein: CASSLRTSGGTDTQYF

J gene: TRBJ2-2
D gene: -
V gene: TRBV5-1
clone size: -
CDR3 DNA: TGCGCCAGCAGCTTGGCCACCACAGCCACCGGGGAGCTGTTTTTT
CDR3 protein: CASSLATTATGELFF

J gene: TRBJ2-7
D gene: -
V gene: TRBV11-2
clone size: once
CDR3 DNA: TGTGCCAGCAGCTTCATCCGACAGAGCTCCTACGAGCAGTACTTC
CDR3 protein: CASSFIRQSSYEQYF

J gene: TRBJ2-2
D gene: TRBD2
V gene: TRBV7-3
clone size: -
CDR3 DNA: TGTGCCAGCAGCTTAACTACTAGCGGCACCGGGGAGCTGTTTTTT
CDR3 protein: CASSLTTSGTGELFF

J gene: TRBJ1-5
D gene: -
V gene: TRBV19
clone size: few
CDR3 DNA: TGTGCCAGTATGGTGTCCGTGGGGGGCGGGAGCAATCAGCCCCAGCATTTT
CDR3 protein: CASMVSVGGGSNQPQHF

J gene: TRBJ1-5
D gene: -
V gene: TRBV28
clone size: -
CDR3 DNA: TGTGCCATAGAAGGTATGGGCGGACGATATAGCAATCAGCCCCAGCATTTT
CDR3 protein: CAIEGMGGRYSNQPQHF

J gene: TRBJ2-3
D gene: -
V gene: TRBV7-2
clone size: once
CDR3 DNA: TGTGCCAGCAGCTTTGTAGACACAGATACGCAGTATTTT
CDR3 protein: CASSFVDTDTQYF

J gene: TRBJ2-5
D gene: -
V gene: TRBV21-1
clone size: -
CDR3 DNA: TGTGCCAGCAGCAAAAGGTATCCGGGGCTGGGGGCCCAGTACTTC
CDR3 protein: CASSKRYPGLGAQYF

J gene: TRBJ1-4
D gene: -
V gene: TRBV2
clone size: -
CDR3 DNA: TGTGCCAGCAGGAGGAGCGCAACTAATGAAAAACTGTTTTTT
CDR3 protein: CASRRSATNEKLFF

J gene: TRBJ2-2
D gene: -
V gene: TRBV28
clone size: -
CDR3 DNA: TGTGCCAGCTTCTCGACCCCAAATACCGGGGAGCTGTTTTTT
CDR3 protein: CASFSTPNTGELFF

J gene: TRBJ1-2
D gene: TRBD1
V gene: TRBV28
clone size: -
CDR3 DNA: TGTGCCAGCAGTTTTGGCAGGGGGCGGCCAGGAACCTATGGCTACACCTTC
CDR3 protein: CASSFGRGRPGTYGYTF

J gene: TRBJ2-4
D gene: -
V gene: TRBV5-8
clone size: -
CDR3 DNA: TGTGCCAGCAGCGTAGGACTGCACCACGGAAACATTCAGTACTTC
CDR3 protein: CASSVGLHHGNIQYF